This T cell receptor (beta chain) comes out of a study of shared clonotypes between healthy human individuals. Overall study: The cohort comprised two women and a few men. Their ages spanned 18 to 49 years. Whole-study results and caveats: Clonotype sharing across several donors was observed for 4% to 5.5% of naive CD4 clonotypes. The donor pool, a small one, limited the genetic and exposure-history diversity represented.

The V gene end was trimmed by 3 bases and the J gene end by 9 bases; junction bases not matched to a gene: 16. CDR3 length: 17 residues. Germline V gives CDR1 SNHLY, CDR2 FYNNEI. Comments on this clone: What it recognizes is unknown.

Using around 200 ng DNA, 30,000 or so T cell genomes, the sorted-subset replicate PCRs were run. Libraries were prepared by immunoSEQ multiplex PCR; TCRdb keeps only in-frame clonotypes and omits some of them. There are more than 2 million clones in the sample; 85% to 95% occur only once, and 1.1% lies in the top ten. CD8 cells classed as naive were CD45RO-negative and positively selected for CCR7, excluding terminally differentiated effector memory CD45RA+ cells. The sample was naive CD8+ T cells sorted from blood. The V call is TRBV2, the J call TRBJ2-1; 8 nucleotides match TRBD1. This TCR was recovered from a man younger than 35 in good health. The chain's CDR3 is CASSDSPGQGAGGEQFF. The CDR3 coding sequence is TGTGCCAGCAGTGACAGTCCGGGGCAGGGGGCCGGAGGTGAGCAGTTCTTC.